Listed below are T cell receptor beta chains from one sample, sequenced in a study of siplizumab effects on memory and regulatory T cells. Clones were read by immunoSEQ multiplex PCR, and TCRdb kept only the in-frame ones, dropping some. Among roughly 70,000 clones, around 93% were seen once, and the ten largest hold roughly 4.7%. The sample was CD8+ T cells sorted from blood. Receptor source: a human donor in good health. The conserved cysteine and the conserved F or W are not part of the CDR3 here.

V	J	CDR3
TRBV7-3	TRBJ1-2	ASSLQGGDGYT
TRBV7-7	TRBJ2-1	ASSSDFTRSNEQF
TRBV6-5	TRBJ2-1	ASSYAPDNEQF
TRBV6-1	TRBJ2-2	ATPRGGEGTGELF
TRBV19	TRBJ2-7	ASSKTGAPYEQY
TRBV5-1	TRBJ1-2	ASGQSYYGYT
TRBV30	TRBJ1-3	AWSVGQGNTIY
TRBV5-1	TRBJ2-7	ASSPFYGSYEQY
TRBV4-2	TRBJ2-2	ANITVTGELF
TRBV5-6	TRBJ1-1	ASSFAAEAF
TRBV2	TRBJ2-1	ASSEASGTSANEQF
TRBV27	TRBJ2-2	ASSLGVGELF
TRBV6-1	TRBJ1-6	ASCWGSYNSPLH
TRBV6-1	TRBJ2-7	ASSENTGTDSYEQY
TRBV9	TRBJ1-1	ASSHPTGMNTEAF
TRBV27	TRBJ1-5	ASSSGTGFDQPQH